The source of this T cell receptor beta chain is a study of cytomegalovirus exposure and HLA in healthy donors. Primers included in the PCR were 60 Vbeta and 13 Jbeta primers. Generated by immunoSEQ multiplex PCR, the TCRdb table keeps only in-frame clones and is missing some. The clone table shows fewer than 70,000 clones, with the ten largest holding more than 5%. Points from the study as a whole: It was about 150 TCR beta chains that were listed as cytomegalovirus-associated. Upon later analysis, HLA-associated TCR beta chains proved more clonally expanded than other, equally common chains. Cytomegalovirus status, reportedly, was diagnosed with high specificity and sensitivity by the classifier.

Comment on this clone: The antigen is undetermined.

Sequences were obtained from PBMCs. The sequence was obtained from a man younger than 45 in good health and CMV-seropositive.

In DNA form, the CDR3 reads TGTGCCAGCACCCCGACTGAAAACACCATATATTTT. This translates into CASTPTENTIYF. The chain has TRBV6-1 and TRBJ1-3; D not resolved. The CDR3 sequence is 12 residues long. With 7 bases removed from V and 6 bases from J, the gap between germline ends came to 10 bases. The V gene's germline CDR1 is MNHNS and CDR2 SASEGT.